This TCR beta chain was captured by sequencing in a study of blood T cells in healthy people across ages. A J-beta primer mix and a sample-barcoded 5' primer were used in a second PCR of roughly 7 to 12 cycles. Tags on each cDNA molecule came from a template-switch adaptor with 12 random nucleotides. MiXCR, run by TCRdb on the 5' RACE reads, gives a single entry per CDR3 protein. The data contain 1.4 million to 1.5 million distinct CDR3 sequences, around 42% of them seen just once; the ten biggest clones take up roughly 7.9%. This CDR3 region has 14 residues. Per the germline V gene, CDR1 is SQVTM and CDR2 is ANQGSEA.

What was sequenced was blood. The clonotype comes from a young woman in good health. The chain uses TRBV29-1 and TRBJ2-7; D gene ambiguous. The CDR3 bases are TGCGGCGCCCTAGGTCCTCGACCCGGCTACGAGCAGTACTTC. It specifies CGALGPRPGYEQYF.